This TCR beta chain was retrieved from a study of T cell repertoires in cytomegalovirus infection. Of note for this clonotype: Its antigen is currently unknown.

Germline lookup yields CDR1 MGHRA and CDR2 YSYEKL. The CDR3 consists of 15 residues. Between the trimmed V and J ends, which lost 0 bases and 5 bases, there was a span of 13 bases. Using its own MiXCR run on the reads, TCRdb lists one record per CDR3 protein. The repertoire holds about 770,000 distinct CDR3 sequences, almost 30% seen once, with around 14% in the top ten. This TCR was sampled from a human donor in good health (CMV status not recorded). Some clones in this sample may be carry-over from other donors' samples. The chain carries TRBV4-1 and TRBJ2-5; D remains unclear. The sequencing used cultured CD8+ T cells from PBMCs, collected from culture after CMV antigen stimulation. The CDR3 DNA reads as TGCGCCAGCAGCCAAGATAGGGTCCCGGCGGAGACCCAGTACTTC. Translated, it gives CASSQDRVPAETQYF.